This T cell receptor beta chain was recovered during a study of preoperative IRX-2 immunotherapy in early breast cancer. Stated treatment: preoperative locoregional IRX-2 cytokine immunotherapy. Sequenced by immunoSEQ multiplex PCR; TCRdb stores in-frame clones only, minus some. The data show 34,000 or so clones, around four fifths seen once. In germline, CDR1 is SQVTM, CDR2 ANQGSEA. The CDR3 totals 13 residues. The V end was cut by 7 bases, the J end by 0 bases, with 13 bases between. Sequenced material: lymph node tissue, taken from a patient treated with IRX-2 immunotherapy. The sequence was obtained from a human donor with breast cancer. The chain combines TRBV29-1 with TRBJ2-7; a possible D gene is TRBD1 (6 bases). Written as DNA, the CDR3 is TGCAGCGCAACAGGGTTAAGCTCCTACGAGCAGTACTTC. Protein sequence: CSATGLSSYEQYF.